These 32 T cell receptor beta chains share one sample of origin, sequenced in a study of cytomegalovirus exposure and HLA in healthy donors. Primers: 60 Vbeta forward and 13 Jbeta reverse. Sequencing used immunoSEQ multiplex PCR; TCRdb keeps in-frame clones, though not all of them. This sample has more than 95,000 clones; around 82% occur once, and the top ten carry more than 1%. The sample was PBMCs. The source of these receptors is a female donor in good health and CMV-seronegative.

This clone came up a few times. The chain is built from TRBV2 and TRBJ2-5; 7 bases are a match to TRBD2. The J segment lost 6 bases and the V segment lost 6 bases, leaving 4 bases of the junction unmatched. CDR3 size: 12 residues. Germline loops: CDR1 SNHLY, CDR2 FYNNEI. The CDR3 loop is CASRAGEKTQYF. The DNA of the CDR3 is TGTGCCAGCAGGGCGGGGGAAAAGACCCAGTACTTC.

Remarks on this clone: The same CDR3 also results from other DNA sequences found in this sample. The chain has TRBV9 and TRBJ2-7, with D perhaps matching TRBD1 (6 bases). The germline CDR1 and CDR2 sequences are SGDLS and YYNGEE. The V gene lost 3 bases and the J gene lost 0 bases, with 10 bases spanning the gap. CDR3 size: 14 residues. CDR3 amino acids: CASSATGSSYEQYF. In nucleotides, the CDR3 is TGTGCCAGCAGCGCCACAGGGAGCTCCTACGAGCAGTACTTC.

The V and J genes are TRBV7-8 and TRBJ2-1; 8 bases align to TRBD1. J gave up 4 bases and V 5 bases, and 4 bases lay outside the gene matches. The CDR3 has 14 residues. Germline CDR1 is SGHVS and CDR2 is FQNEAQ. CDR3 DNA: TGTGCCAGCAGCCCCCAGGGGGCTTACAATGAGCAGTTCTTC. Translation: CASSPQGAYNEQFF. The variable domain in full, completed from reference TRBV7-8 and TRBJ2-1, reads GAGVSQSPRYKVAKRGQDVALRCDPISGHVSLFWYQQALGQGPEFLTYFQNEAQLDKSGLPSDRFFAERPEGSVSTLKIQRTQQEDSAVYLCASSPQGAYNEQFFGPGTRLTVL.

This clone was counted once. The chain carries TRBV2 and TRBJ2-2, with D possibly matching TRBD2 (6 bases). The germline CDR1 and CDR2 sequences are SNHLY and FYNNEI. Trimming removed 8 bases from V and 5 bases from J, with 12 bases in between. This CDR3 has 13 amino acids. The CDR3, as DNA: TGTGCCAGCCGGCGGGAATTAACCGGGGAGCTGTTTTTT. It encodes CASRRELTGELFF.

This clone came up once. This rearrangement joins TRBV6-6 to TRBJ1-1; a weak D match, TRBD1 (5 bases). Germline lookup yields CDR1 MNHNY and CDR2 SVGAGI (reference sequence). The CDR3 contains 15 residues. Trimming took 6 bases from V and 5 from J, leaving 19 bases between them. CDR3: CASSPTGGGRTEAFF. CDR3 sequence (DNA): TGTGCCAGCAGCCCAACTGGGGGAGGGAGGACTGAAGCTTTCTTT.

The CDR3 loop reads CASSGRFPNYGYTF. DNA for the CDR3: TGTGCCAGCAGTGGGAGGTTTCCTAACTATGGCTACACCTTC. The chain joins TRBV6-1 to TRBJ1-2; D remains unclear. Germline-derived CDR1 and CDR2 are MNHNS and SASEGT. CDR3 length: 14 residues. Deletions cut 4 bases from V and 0 bases from J, with 9 bases between.

The CDR3 sequence is CASERRGAHYEQYF. The CDR3 region has the DNA TGTGCCAGCGAGAGGCGGGGGGCCCACTACGAGCAGTACTTC. V gene TRBV5-6 combines with J gene TRBJ2-7, with 8 bases that match TRBD2. Looked up from germline, CDR1 is SGHDT and CDR2 is YYEEEE. The trim removed 7 bases at V and 3 bases at J, leaving 9 bases unmatched. This CDR3 has 14 residues.

The rearrangement uses TRBV2 and TRBJ2-3; the D gene is possibly TRBD1 (6 bases). V lost 10 bases and J 2 bases, leaving 19 bases between the germline ends. The CDR3 is made up of 15 amino acids. The germline V gene encodes CDR1 SNHLY and CDR2 FYNNEI. This CDR3 is CATSQGTAYTDTQYF. Here the CDR3 DNA reads TGTGCCACCTCCCAGGGGACCGCGTACACAGATACGCAGTATTTT.

The chain combines TRBV7-8 with TRBJ2-4, with D possibly TRBD1 on 5 matching bases. The CDR3 totals 10 residues. Germline V gene data show CDR1 as SGHVS and CDR2 as FQNEAQ. Deletions cut 7 bases from V and 12 bases from J, with 10 bases between. The CDR3 DNA sequence: TGTGCCAGCACCCACGACAGTCAGTACTTC. Translating gives CASTHDSQYF.

This chain connects TRBV6-1 to TRBJ2-5; TRBD2 is a possible D gene (5 bases). V lost 4 bases, J lost 6 bases, and 18 bases lay in between. From germline, CDR1 is MNHNS and CDR2 SASEGT. The CDR3 has 15 amino acids. In DNA, the CDR3 is TGTGCCAGCAGTGTTGGGAGCGTTAGGGCGAAGACCCAGTACTTC. Protein product: CASSVGSVRAKTQYF.

This clone turned up a few times. This chain uses TRBV6-5 with TRBJ1-5, with TRBD1 matching over 8 bases. The CDR3 is made up of 15 amino acids. Germline V gives CDR1 MNHEY, CDR2 SVGAGI. Trimming cost V 0 bases and J 5 bases; bases outside gene matches: 3. CDR3 sequence reads: CASSYSYRGDQPQHF. Written as DNA, the CDR3 is TGTGCCAGCAGTTACTCCTACAGGGGGGATCAGCCCCAGCATTTT.

CDR3 bases: TGTGCCAGCGATCCCCGGGGGGGGAAAACTAACTATGGCTACACCTTC. It specifies CASDPRGGKTNYGYTF. The rearrangement links TRBV28 to TRBJ1-2, with D perhaps TRBD1 (5 bases). CDR1 is MDHEN, CDR2 SYDVKM, per germline. This CDR3 comprises 16 residues. The V end lost 8 bases, the J end lost 0 bases, and 19 bases lay between the germline ends.

The chain joins TRBV18 to TRBJ1-6; TRBD1 aligns across 9 bases. Germline-derived CDR1 and CDR2 are KGHSH and LQKENI. With 2 bases clipped from V and 10 bases from J, the junction kept 3 bases outside the gene matches. This CDR3 is built from 14 residues. The CDR3: CASSPGTGRSPLHF. The CDR3 DNA sequence: TGTGCCAGCTCACCAGGGACAGGGCGCTCACCCCTCCACTTT.

This clone was seen a few times. V gene TRBV6-5 combines with J gene TRBJ1-4, with 8 bases that match TRBD1. V was clipped by 2 bases and J by 8 bases; unmatched bases: 4. The CDR3 length is 14 residues. Germline V gene sequence: CDR1 MNHEY, CDR2 SVGAGI. The CDR3 DNA is TGTGCCAGCAGTTACGACAGGGGAAAAGAAAAACTGTTTTTT. Its translation: CASSYDRGKEKLFF.

This clone was seen only a few times. The chain carries TRBV7-9 and TRBJ1-1; maybe TRBD1 (5 bases). Germline lookup yields CDR1 SEHNR and CDR2 FQNEAQ (reference sequence). Between the trimmed V and J ends, which lost 5 bases and 4 bases, there was a span of 20 bases. The CDR3 is 16 amino acids. CDR3 sequence: CASSHPGGGGGTEAFF. CDR3 in DNA: TGTGCCAGCAGCCACCCCGGCGGGGGAGGTGGCACTGAAGCTTTCTTT.

This clone was observed once. V is TRBV2 and J is TRBJ1-1, with 11 bases aligning to TRBD1. CDR3 size: 16 residues. V dropped 7 bases and J dropped 3; count of bases not matched to a gene: 10. Germline loops: CDR1 SNHLY, CDR2 FYNNEI. DNA of the CDR3: TGTGCCAGCACCTCACTGGGGGGACAGGGGGACACTGAAGCTTTCTTT. It encodes CASTSLGGQGDTEAFF.

This clone was detected a few times. V and J are TRBV9 and TRBJ2-1; no reliable D call. CDR3 size: 15 residues. CDR1 and CDR2 from the germline V gene are SGDLS and YYNGEE. Trimming left V 0 bases short and J 7 bases short, with 14 bases between. CDR3 DNA sequence: TGTGCCAGCAGCGTAGCTTCACAAGCGAGGAATGAGCAGTTCTTC. Its protein product is CASSVASQARNEQFF.

This chain uses TRBV28 with TRBJ2-3; TRBD2 matches 7 bases. The germline V gene encodes CDR1 MDHEN and CDR2 SYDVKM. CDR3 length: 16 amino acids. Trimming removed 5 bases from V and 4 bases from J; junction bases left unmatched: 12. The CDR3 sequence: CASSLRAGVGSDTQYF. CDR3 sequence (DNA): TGTGCCAGCAGTCTCCGGGCGGGAGTAGGGTCAGATACGCAGTATTTT.

The chain carries TRBV4-1 and TRBJ1-1; D might be TRBD1 (6 bases). From germline, CDR1 is MGHRA and CDR2 YSYEKL. The CDR3 covers 15 residues. Trimming removed 5 bases at V and 7 bases at J, with 20 bases between. The CDR3 reads CASSVQGQNIIEAFF. The CDR3 nucleotides are TGCGCCAGCAGCGTTCAAGGACAGAATATAATTGAAGCTTTCTTT.

This clone was observed once. This chain connects TRBV4-2 to TRBJ1-2; tentatively, D is TRBD1 (6 bases). The V end lost 0 bases, the J end lost 4 bases, and 15 bases lay between the germline ends. Germline V gene lookup returns CDR1 LGHNA and CDR2 YNFKEQ. The CDR3 has 16 residues. The DNA of the CDR3 is TGTGCCAGCAGCCAAGAGGGGGCAGCAACCACCTATGGCTACACCTTC. Amino acid sequence: CASSQEGAATTYGYTF.

The V and J genes are TRBV5-6 and TRBJ2-2, with 9 bases fitting TRBD1. This CDR3 spans 18 amino acids. V trimming: 4 bases; J trimming: 3 bases; junction bases outside the gene matches: 13. Germline CDR1 and CDR2: SGHDT and YYEEEE. The CDR3 protein is CASSGGTGPTYYTGELFF. The CDR3 DNA follows: TGTGCCAGCAGCGGCGGGACAGGGCCCACTTATTACACCGGGGAGCTGTTTTTT.

The V and J genes are TRBV27 and TRBJ2-1; D is ambiguous. The germline CDR1 and CDR2 sequences are MNHEY and SMNVEV (reference sequence). Trimming took 0 bases from V and 7 from J, leaving 4 bases between them. CDR3 length equals 12 residues. Here the CDR3 DNA reads TGTGCCAGCAGTTTATCTGCGAATGAGCAGTTCTTC. It translates to CASSLSANEQFF.

The chain links TRBV5-1 to TRBJ2-2; tentatively, D is TRBD1 (6 bases). CDR3 length: 13 amino acids. Germline V gives CDR1 SGHRS, CDR2 YFSETQ. Trimming removed 9 bases at V and 5 bases at J, with 14 bases between. The CDR3 DNA is TGCGCCACCCCAGGGACAACAACCGGGGAGCTGTTTTTT. Protein product: CATPGTTTGELFF.

This rearrangement joins TRBV28 to TRBJ2-7, with TRBD2 matching 9 bases. CDR3 size: 14 residues. Per germline, CDR1 MDHEN and CDR2 SYDVKM. J was trimmed by 3 bases and V by 6 bases; bases with no gene match: 6. For the CDR3, the DNA is TGTGCCAGCAGAGTCCCTAGCGGGATCTACGAGCAGTACTTC. Translated, it gives CASRVPSGIYEQYF.

The chain uses TRBV7-8 and TRBJ2-1; 9 bases match TRBD1. V was clipped by 3 bases and J by 2 bases; unmatched bases: 5. CDR1 and CDR2 (germline): SGHVS, FQNEAQ. The CDR3 extends over 16 amino acids. The CDR3 DNA follows: TGTGCCAGCAGCTTCCCAGGGGACAGGGCCTACAATGAGCAGTTCTTC. Translating it yields CASSFPGDRAYNEQFF.

The chain combines TRBV18 with TRBJ2-7; possibly TRBD1 for D (5 bases). The V and J ends lost 6 bases and 6 bases respectively, with 21 bases between them. Germline-derived CDR1 and CDR2 are KGHSH and LQKENI. The CDR3 covers 15 residues. The CDR3 coding sequence is TGTGCCAGCTCGTCGATCACAGGAAAGCGTCCCGAGCAGTACTTC. This translates into CASSSITGKRPEQYF.

This clone is a singleton in its sample. The V call is TRBV5-4, the J call TRBJ2-1; 7 bases map to TRBD2. There are 16 residues in the CDR3. Germline CDR1 SGHNT, CDR2 YYREEE (reference sequence). After removal of 2 bases from V and 0 bases from J, the junction contained 5 bases not matched to a gene. The CDR3 sequence: CASSLPAGSSYNEQFF. In DNA, the CDR3 is TGTGCCAGCAGCTTACCAGCGGGGAGCTCCTACAATGAGCAGTTCTTC.

The chain employs TRBV6-1 and TRBJ2-1; 14 bases match TRBD2. This CDR3 is built from 15 residues. Germline values: CDR1 MNHNS, CDR2 SASEGT. The junction had 7 bases not matched to a gene; V was cut back by 8 bases and J by 7 bases. This CDR3 is CASANGLAGGNEQFF. CDR3 nucleotide sequence: TGTGCCAGCGCTAATGGACTAGCGGGAGGAAATGAGCAGTTCTTC.

The chain joins TRBV2 to TRBJ2-2; D gene ambiguous. The CDR3 totals 13 residues. Germline loops: CDR1 SNHLY, CDR2 FYNNEI. Trimming removed 7 bases from V and 3 bases from J, with 9 bases in between. CDR3 bases: TGTGCCAGCAACTTTGTGTACACCGGGGAGCTGTTTTTT. Translated, it gives CASNFVYTGELFF.

This clone was seen just once. This sequence joins TRBV18 and TRBJ2-3; the match to TRBD2 covers 8 bases. Germline loops: CDR1 KGHSH, CDR2 LQKENI. CDR3 length: 16 residues. Trimming cost V 6 bases and J 4 bases; bases outside gene matches: 12. CDR3 amino acids: CASSHPGVTSADTQYF. CDR3 DNA: TGTGCCAGCTCCCACCCCGGGGTGACTAGCGCAGATACGCAGTATTTT. Combining the CDR3 with reference TRBV18 and TRBJ2-3 gives the whole variable domain NAGVMQNPRHLVRRRGQEARLRCSPMKGHSHVYWYRQLPEEGLKFMVYLQKENIIDESGMPKERFSAEFPKEGPSILRIQQVVRGDSAAYFCASSHPGVTSADTQYFGPGTRLTVL.

The chain links TRBV9 to TRBJ2-1; D possibly corresponds to TRBD2 (5 bases). The CDR3 extends over 12 amino acids. Between the trimmed V and J ends, which lost 2 bases and 5 bases, there was a span of 5 bases. CDR1 SGDLS and CDR2 YYNGEE come from the germline V gene. The CDR3 protein is CASSVSDNEQFF. The CDR3 DNA is TGTGCCAGCAGCGTTAGCGACAATGAGCAGTTCTTC.

This clone was seen a handful of times. V usage is TRBV28 and J usage is TRBJ1-5; TRBD1 matches at 10 bases. CDR1 MDHEN and CDR2 SYDVKM come from the germline V gene. The V segment lost 2 bases and the J segment 6 bases; nucleotides outside the gene matches: 7. This CDR3 is built from 16 residues. CDR3 bases: TGTGCCAGCAGTTTAGCCGGGACAGGGGATTTTCAGCCCCAGCATTTT. This translates into CASSLAGTGDFQPQHF. Variable domain in full (rest from reference TRBV28 and TRBJ1-5): DVKVTQSSRYLVKRTGEKVFLECVQDMDHENMFWYRQDPGLGLRLIYFSYDVKMKEKGDIPEGYSVSREKKERFSLILESASTNQTSMYLCASSLAGTGDFQPQHFGDGTRLSIL.